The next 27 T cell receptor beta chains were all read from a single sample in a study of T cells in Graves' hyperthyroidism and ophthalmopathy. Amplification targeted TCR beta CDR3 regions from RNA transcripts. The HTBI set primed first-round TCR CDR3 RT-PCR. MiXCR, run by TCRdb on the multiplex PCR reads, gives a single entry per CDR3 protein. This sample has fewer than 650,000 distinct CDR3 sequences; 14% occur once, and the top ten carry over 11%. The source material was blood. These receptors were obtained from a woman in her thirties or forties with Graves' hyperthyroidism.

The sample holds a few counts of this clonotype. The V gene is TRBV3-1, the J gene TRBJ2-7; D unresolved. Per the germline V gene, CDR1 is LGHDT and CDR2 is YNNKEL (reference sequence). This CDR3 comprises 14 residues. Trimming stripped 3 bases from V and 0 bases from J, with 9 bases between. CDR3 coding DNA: TGTGCCAGCAGCCACGGAGACGGCTCCTACGAGCAGTACTTC. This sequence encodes CASSHGDGSYEQYF.

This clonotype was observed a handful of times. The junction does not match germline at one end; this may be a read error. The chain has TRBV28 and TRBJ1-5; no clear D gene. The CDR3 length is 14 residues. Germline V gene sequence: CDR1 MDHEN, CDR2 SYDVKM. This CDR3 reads CASSFTVSNQPRHF. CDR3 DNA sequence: TGTGCCAGCAGTTTTACGGTTAGCAATCAGCCCCGGCATTTT.

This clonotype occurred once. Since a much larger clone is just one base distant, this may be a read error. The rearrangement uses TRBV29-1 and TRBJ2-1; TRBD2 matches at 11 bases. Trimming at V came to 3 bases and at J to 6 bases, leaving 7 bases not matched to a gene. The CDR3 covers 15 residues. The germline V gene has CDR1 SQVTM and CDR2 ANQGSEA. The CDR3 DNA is TGCAGCGTTGATGGAGGGACTAGCGGCTGCAATGAGCAGTTCTTC. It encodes CSVDGGTSGCNEQFF.

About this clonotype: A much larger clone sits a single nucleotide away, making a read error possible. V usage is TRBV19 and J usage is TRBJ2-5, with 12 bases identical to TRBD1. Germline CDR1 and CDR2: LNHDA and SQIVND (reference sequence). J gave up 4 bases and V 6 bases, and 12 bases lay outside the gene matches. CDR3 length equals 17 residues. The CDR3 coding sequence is TGTGCCAGTAGCGAAGGGGGACAGGGGGCAGTAGGAGAGACCCAGTACTTC. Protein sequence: CASSEGGQGAVGETQYF.

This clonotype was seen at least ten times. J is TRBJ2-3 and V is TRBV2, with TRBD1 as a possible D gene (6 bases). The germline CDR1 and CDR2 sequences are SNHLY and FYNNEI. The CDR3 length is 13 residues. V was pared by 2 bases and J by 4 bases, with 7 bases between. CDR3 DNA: TGTGCCAGCAGTGAAAAGGGGGCAGATACGCAGTATTTT. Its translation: CASSEKGADTQYF.

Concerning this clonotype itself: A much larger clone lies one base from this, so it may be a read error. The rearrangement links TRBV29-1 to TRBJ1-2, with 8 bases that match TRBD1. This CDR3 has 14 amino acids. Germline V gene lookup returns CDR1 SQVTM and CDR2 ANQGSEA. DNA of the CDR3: TGCAGCGTTATAACCGGGACAGGCGGCTATGACTACACCTTC. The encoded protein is CSVITGTGGYDYTF.

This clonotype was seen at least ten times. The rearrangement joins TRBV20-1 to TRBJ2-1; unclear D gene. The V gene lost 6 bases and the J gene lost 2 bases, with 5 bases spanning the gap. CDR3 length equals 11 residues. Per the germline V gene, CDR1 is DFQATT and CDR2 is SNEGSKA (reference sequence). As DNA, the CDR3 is TGCAGTGCACCTGCCTACAATGAGCAGTTCTTC. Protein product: CSAPAYNEQFF.

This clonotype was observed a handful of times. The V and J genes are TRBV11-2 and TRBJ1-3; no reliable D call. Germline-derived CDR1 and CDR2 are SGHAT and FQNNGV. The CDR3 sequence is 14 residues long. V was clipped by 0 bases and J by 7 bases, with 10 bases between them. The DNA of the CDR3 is TGTGCCAGCAGCTTAGAGCCGGCTCCGAACACCATATATTTT. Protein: CASSLEPAPNTIYF.

In DNA, the CDR3 is TGTGCCAGCAGCGGGGTTCGCGGGAGAAGAGATGAGCAGTTCTTC. Its translation: CASSGVRGRRDEQFF. The gene calls are TRBV9 and TRBJ2-1; 7 bases map to TRBD2. J lost 8 bases, V lost 3 bases, and 11 bases had no gene match. The germline gives CDR1 SGDLS, CDR2 YYNGEE. The CDR3 totals 15 residues.

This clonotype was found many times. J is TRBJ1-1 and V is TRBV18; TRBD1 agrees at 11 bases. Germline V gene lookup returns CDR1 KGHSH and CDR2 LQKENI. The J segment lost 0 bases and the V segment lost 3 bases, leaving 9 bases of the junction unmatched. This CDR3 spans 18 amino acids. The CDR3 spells CASSPRTGGAVMNTEAFF. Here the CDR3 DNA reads TGTGCCAGCTCACCGAGGACAGGGGGCGCCGTCATGAACACTGAAGCTTTCTTT.

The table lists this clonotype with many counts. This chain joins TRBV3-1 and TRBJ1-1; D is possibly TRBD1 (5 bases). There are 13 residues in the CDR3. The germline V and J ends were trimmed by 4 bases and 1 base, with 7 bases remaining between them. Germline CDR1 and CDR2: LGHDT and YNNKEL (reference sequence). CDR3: CASSRTPNTEAFF. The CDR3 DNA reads TGTGCCAGCAGCCGGACACCGAACACTGAAGCTTTCTTT.

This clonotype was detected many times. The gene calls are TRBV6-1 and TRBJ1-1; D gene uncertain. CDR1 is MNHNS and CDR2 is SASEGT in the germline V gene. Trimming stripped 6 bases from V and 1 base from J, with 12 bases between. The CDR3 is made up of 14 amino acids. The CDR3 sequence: CASSWVRANTEAFF. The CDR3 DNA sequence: TGTGCCAGCAGCTGGGTCAGAGCGAACACTGAAGCTTTCTTT.

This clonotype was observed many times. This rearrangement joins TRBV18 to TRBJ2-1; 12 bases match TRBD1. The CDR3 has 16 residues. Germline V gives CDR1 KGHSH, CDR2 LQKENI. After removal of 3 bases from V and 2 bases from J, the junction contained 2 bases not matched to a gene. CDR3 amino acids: CASSPGTGGPYNEQFF. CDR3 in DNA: TGTGCCAGCTCACCTGGGACAGGGGGCCCCTACAATGAGCAGTTCTTC.

Written as DNA, the CDR3 is TGCAGCGTTTACGACGGCTCTGGAAACACCATATATTTT. The encoded protein is CSVYDGSGNTIYF. V and J are TRBV29-1 and TRBJ1-3; D is undetermined. CDR3 length: 13 residues. The ends were cut back, 5 bases at V and 0 bases at J, with 8 bases in the middle. Germline assignment: CDR1 SQVTM and CDR2 ANQGSEA.

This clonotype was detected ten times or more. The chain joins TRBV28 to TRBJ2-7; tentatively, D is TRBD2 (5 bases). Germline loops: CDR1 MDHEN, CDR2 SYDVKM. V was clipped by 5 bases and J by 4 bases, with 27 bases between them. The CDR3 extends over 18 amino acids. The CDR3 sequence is CASSPALSGFRPAYEQYF. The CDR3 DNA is TGTGCCAGCAGTCCCGCCCTGTCGGGGTTCAGACCGGCGTACGAGCAGTACTTC.

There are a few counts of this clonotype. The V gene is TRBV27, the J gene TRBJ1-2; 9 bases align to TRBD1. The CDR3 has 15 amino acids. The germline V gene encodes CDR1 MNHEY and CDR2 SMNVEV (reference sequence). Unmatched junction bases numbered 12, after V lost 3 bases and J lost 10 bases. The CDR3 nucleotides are TGTGCCAGCAGTTTTAGCCCCGGGACAGGGAATTACTACACCTTC. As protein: CASSFSPGTGNYYTF.

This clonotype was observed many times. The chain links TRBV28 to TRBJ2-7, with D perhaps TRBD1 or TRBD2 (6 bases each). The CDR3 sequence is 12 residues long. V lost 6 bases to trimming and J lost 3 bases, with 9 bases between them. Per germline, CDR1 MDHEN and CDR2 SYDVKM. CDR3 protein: CASRRGVYEQYF. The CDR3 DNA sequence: TGTGCCAGCAGAAGGGGGGTCTACGAGCAGTACTTC.

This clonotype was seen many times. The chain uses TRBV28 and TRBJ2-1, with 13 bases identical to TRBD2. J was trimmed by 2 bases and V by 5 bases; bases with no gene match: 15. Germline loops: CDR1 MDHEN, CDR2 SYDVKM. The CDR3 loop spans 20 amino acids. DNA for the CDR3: TGTGCCAGCAGTACCCACCTCGGGACTAGCGGGGACTTAGCCTACAATGAGCAGTTCTTC. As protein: CASSTHLGTSGDLAYNEQFF.

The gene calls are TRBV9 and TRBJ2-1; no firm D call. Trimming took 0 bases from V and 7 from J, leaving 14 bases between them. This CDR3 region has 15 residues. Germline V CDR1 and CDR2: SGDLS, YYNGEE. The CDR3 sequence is CASSVAYEALNEQFF. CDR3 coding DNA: TGTGCCAGCAGCGTAGCTTATGAAGCTCTGAATGAGCAGTTCTTC.

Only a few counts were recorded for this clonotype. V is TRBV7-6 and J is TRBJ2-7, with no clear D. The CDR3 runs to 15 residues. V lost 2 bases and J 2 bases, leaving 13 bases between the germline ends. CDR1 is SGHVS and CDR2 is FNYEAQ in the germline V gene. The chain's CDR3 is CASSLKALGAYEQYF. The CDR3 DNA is TGTGCCAGCAGCTTAAAGGCCCTTGGTGCCTACGAGCAGTACTTC. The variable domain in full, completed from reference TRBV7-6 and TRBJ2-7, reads GAGVSQSPRYKVTKRGQDVALRCDPISGHVSLYWYRQALGQGPEFLTYFNYEAQQDKSGLPNDRFSAERPEGSISTLTIQRTEQRDSAMYRCASSLKALGAYEQYFGPGTRLTVT.

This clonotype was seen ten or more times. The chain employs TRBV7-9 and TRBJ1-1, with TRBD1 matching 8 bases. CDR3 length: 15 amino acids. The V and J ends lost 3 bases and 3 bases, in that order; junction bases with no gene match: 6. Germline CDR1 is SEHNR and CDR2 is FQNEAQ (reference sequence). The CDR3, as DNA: TGTGCCAGCAGCTTCACCGGGACAGGACACACTGAAGCTTTCTTT. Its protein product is CASSFTGTGHTEAFF.

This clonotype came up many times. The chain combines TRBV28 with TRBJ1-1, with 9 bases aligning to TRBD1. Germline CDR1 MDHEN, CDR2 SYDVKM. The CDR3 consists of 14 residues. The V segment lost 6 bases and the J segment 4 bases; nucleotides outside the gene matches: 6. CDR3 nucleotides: TGTGCCAGCAGCTTTACAGGGGGCGCCACTGAAGCTTTCTTT. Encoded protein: CASSFTGGATEAFF.

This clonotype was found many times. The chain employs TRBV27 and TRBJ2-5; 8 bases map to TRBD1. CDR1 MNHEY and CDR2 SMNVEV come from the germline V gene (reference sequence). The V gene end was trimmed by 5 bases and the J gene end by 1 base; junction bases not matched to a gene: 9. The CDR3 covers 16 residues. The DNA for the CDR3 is TGTGCCAGCAGTCCAGGCCGTGGACAGGGCCAAGAGACCCAGTACTTC. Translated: CASSPGRGQGQETQYF.

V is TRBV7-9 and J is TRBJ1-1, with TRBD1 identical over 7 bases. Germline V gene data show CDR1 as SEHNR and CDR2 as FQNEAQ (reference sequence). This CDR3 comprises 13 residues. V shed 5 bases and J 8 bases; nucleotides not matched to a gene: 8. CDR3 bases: TGTGCCAGCAGCCGTCTTCCGGGACAGGAAGCTTTCTTT. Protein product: CASSRLPGQEAFF.

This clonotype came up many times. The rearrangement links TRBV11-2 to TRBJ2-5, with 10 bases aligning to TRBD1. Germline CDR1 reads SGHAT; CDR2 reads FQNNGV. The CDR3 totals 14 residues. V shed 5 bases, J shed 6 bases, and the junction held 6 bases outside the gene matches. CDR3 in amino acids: CASSPGQGSKTQYF. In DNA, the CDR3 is TGTGCCAGCAGCCCGGGACAGGGGTCAAAGACCCAGTACTTC.

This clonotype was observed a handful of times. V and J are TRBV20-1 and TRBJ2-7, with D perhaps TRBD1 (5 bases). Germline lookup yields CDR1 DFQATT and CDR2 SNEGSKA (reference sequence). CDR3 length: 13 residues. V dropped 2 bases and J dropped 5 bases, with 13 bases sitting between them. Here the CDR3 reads CSARPDTPNEQYF. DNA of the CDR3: TGCAGTGCTAGACCGGACACCCCCAACGAGCAGTACTTC.

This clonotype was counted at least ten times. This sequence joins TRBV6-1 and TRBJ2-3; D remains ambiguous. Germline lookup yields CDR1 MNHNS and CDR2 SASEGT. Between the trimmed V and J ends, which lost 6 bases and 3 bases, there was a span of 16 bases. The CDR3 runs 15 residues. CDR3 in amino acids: CASSLTRRSTDTQYF. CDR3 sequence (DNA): TGTGCCAGCAGCTTGACACGCCGGTCAACAGATACGCAGTATTTT.